This T cell receptor beta chain was identified during a study of regulatory T cells in long-lasting Graves disease. Regarding the study as a whole: There was favoring of TRBV28, TRBJ1-2 and TRBJ2-5 in persistent disease. Relative to new patients (roughly 970), persistent patients exhibited greater sharing of public clonotypes (about 2,700).

This clonotype was counted many times. No antigen is known for it. The ends were cut back, 3 bases at V and 10 bases at J, with 12 bases in the middle. Germline V gene sequence: CDR1 MNHNS, CDR2 SASEGT. This CDR3 is 13 amino acids long. As to time point: persistent/refractory GD, antithyroid drugs over 5 years with positive TRAb. Preparation of the TCR library used RNA extracted from PBMCs. Relying on iRepertoire HTBI primers and Arm-PCR of CDR3 regions, the team built TCR beta libraries. TCRdb reprocessed the multiplex PCR reads via MiXCR and lists one record per CDR3 protein. The table has about 400,000 distinct CDR3 sequences, less than 25% seen once.

This chain connects TRBV6-1 to TRBJ1-4; D gene ambiguous. This TCR came from a female donor with Graves disease. Specimen: peripheral blood mononuclear cells (PBMCs), collected when the disease was refractory, from a patient treated with antithyroid drugs. The CDR3 DNA reads as TGTGCCAGCAGTGACGGACCCGTTGGAAAACTGTTTTTT. Protein: CASSDGPVGKLFF.